This T cell receptor (beta chain) was documented in a study of cytomegalovirus exposure and HLA in healthy donors. After removal of 5 bases from V and 4 bases from J, the junction contained 12 bases not matched to a gene. Germline V gene sequence: CDR1 SGHNT, CDR2 YYREEE (reference sequence). The CDR3 extends over 16 amino acids. The PCR contained 60 Vbeta and 13 Jbeta primers. Measured with immunoSEQ multiplex PCR; TCRdb has only the in-frame clones, and not every one. The sample lists about 140,000 clones, more than 70% seen once, with 2% to 3% in the top ten. Source material: PBMCs. This rearrangement joins TRBV5-4 to TRBJ2-7; TRBD2 matches at 10 bases. The TCR comes from a man aged 45 to 65 in good health and CMV-seronegative. CDR3 sequence reads: CASRATSGTNFYEQYF. The CDR3 region has the DNA TGTGCCAGCAGGGCCACTAGCGGGACGAATTTTTACGAGCAGTACTTC.